This TCR beta chain is drawn from a study of blood T cell repertoires in COVID-19 (dated by TCRdb to 2018 to 2020). Turning to the overall study: The collaborator samples originated in the United States, Italy and Spain and spanned the acute and convalescent phases of COVID-19. The samples were drawn from two sources: the first 160 participants of the ongoing ImmuneRACE study, and fewer than 1,500 subjects contributed by 6 global collaborators. The material from the prospective study consisted of cDNA or gDNA derived from T cells, B-cell-depleted T cells, or PBMCs. The repertoires were made available in a free public database intended to serve as a resource for research on the immune response to SARS-CoV-2. Deeply sampled blood TCRbeta repertoires from subjects exposed to, actively infected with, or recovered from COVID-19 were included in the dataset. A de-identified subject ID, COVID-19 status, age in years and sex were almost always included in the sample metadata. Where available, HLA class I and class II types were taken from metadata supplied by the sample provider and were not determined by assay-based typing. What the authors observed across the whole study: The amount of clinical and demographic metadata varied by source and participant and was provided uncurated.

This clone was detected many times. It lacks a known antigen. Nothing much larger sits one base from this clone, and base qualities are not available. TCRbeta CDR3 regions were amplified from genomic DNA by means of the immunoSEQ Assay, a bias-controlled multiplex PCR. As for the authors' bioinformatics: The number of nucleated cells in each sample was estimated by amplification of reference gene primers within the assay. To quantify the absolute abundance of each unique TCRbeta CDR3 rearrangement, sequence reads were collapsed and filtered. For each sample, productive Simpson clonality was calculated as the square root of Simpson's diversity index across productive rearrangements. In its TCRdb copy, this immuneACCESS table keeps in-frame sequences only and misses some clones. Where compared with another copy, unresolved V genes explain less than half of these, and the others have no known cause. V, J and clone size were drawn from that table, and D and trimming were deduced from the DNA. The sample has about 180,000 clones on record, roughly 85% of them singletons. The ten largest clones represent approximately 27% of the sample.

The collaborating institutions used their own protocols to collect whole blood in K2EDTA tubes. For TCRbeta analysis, collaborator samples were shipped as frozen whole blood, as isolated PBMCs, or as DNA extracted from either sample type. The CDR3 sequence holds 12 residues, the cysteine and phenylalanine included. Only the CDR3 DNA is retained, 36 bases long and in frame from the first base. CDR1 and CDR2, looked up from the germline V gene (reference sequence), are LGHDT and YNNKEL. The germline ends are 6 bases apart after V is trimmed by 5 bases and J by 2 bases. The sample taken for sequencing was peripheral blood. This TCR derives from a woman in her 70s with acute or convalescent COVID-19. The sequence is built from TRBV3-1 (or the pseudogene TRBV3-2) and TRBJ1-2, with the D gene call left open. CDR3 protein: CASSEGNYGYTF. The sequence in DNA is TGTGCCAGCAGCGAGGGAAACTATGGCTACACCTTC.